A single sample gave rise to the 19 T cell receptor beta chains below, sequenced in a study of early stage breast cancer tumors. Data came from immunoSEQ multiplex PCR; TCRdb stores just in-frame clones and leaves some out. Here the sample spans tens of thousands of clones, 80% being singletons. Specimen: blood. Receptors originate from a person between 60 and 70 years old with breast cancer.

The chain is built from TRBV5-1 and TRBJ1-3; 8 bases agree with TRBD1. V was clipped by 5 bases and J by 3 bases; unmatched bases: 4. Germline CDR1 SGHRS, CDR2 YFSETQ. The CDR3 sequence is 14 residues long. CDR3 DNA: TGCGCCAGCAGGCAGGGGGCCGGTGGAAACACCATATATTTT. It is translated as CASRQGAGGNTIYF.

The rearrangement joins TRBV29-1 to TRBJ2-1; a possible D gene is TRBD2 (6 bases). V was pared by 7 bases and J by 2 bases, with 18 bases between. Germline V lookup: CDR1 SQVTM, CDR2 ANQGSEA. This CDR3 comprises 15 residues. CDR3 nucleotides: TGCAGCGCCGTTGACGCGGGAAGGGCCTACAATGAGCAGTTCTTC. The encoded protein is CSAVDAGRAYNEQFF.

The V call is TRBV5-1, the J call TRBJ2-2, with 10 bases matching TRBD2. Germline V gives CDR1 SGHRS, CDR2 YFSETQ. V lost 4 bases and J lost 5; bases outside the gene matches: 5. There are 15 residues in the CDR3. CDR3 sequence reads: CASSPSGSWTGELFF. DNA for the CDR3: TGCGCCAGCAGCCCTAGCGGGAGCTGGACCGGGGAGCTGTTTTTT. The full variable domain, in which reference TRBV5-1 and TRBJ2-2 provide the parts outside the CDR3, is KAGVTQTPRYLIKTRGQQVTLSCSPISGHRSVSWYQQTPGQGLQFLFEYFSETQRNKGNFPGRFSGRQFSNSRSEMNVSTLELGDSALYLCASSPSGSWTGELFFGEGSRLTVL.

V usage is TRBV14 and J usage is TRBJ2-3, with a possible D match to TRBD1 (6 bases). In germline, CDR1 is SGHDN, CDR2 FVKESK. V lost 10 bases and J lost 6, with 17 bases in between. This CDR3 is 13 amino acids long. CDR3 sequence reads: CATNRAPGDTQYF. The CDR3 DNA follows: TGTGCCACCAACAGGGCCCCTGGGGATACGCAGTATTTT. The full variable domain, completed using reference TRBV14 and TRBJ2-3, is EAGVTQFPSHSVIEKGQTVTLRCDPISGHDNLYWYRRVMGKEIKFLLHFVKESKQDESGMPNNRFLAERTGGTYSTLKVQPAELEDSGVYFCATNRAPGDTQYFGPGTRLTVL.

The genes are TRBV7-3 and TRBJ2-3; no firm D call. V shed 4 bases and J shed 4 bases, with 12 bases lying between them. The CDR3 has 14 residues. The germline V gene encodes CDR1 SGHTA and CDR2 FQGTGA. CDR3 residues: CASSSPLRPDTQYF. The CDR3 coding sequence is TGTGCCAGCAGCTCCCCCTTGCGGCCAGATACGCAGTATTTT.

The J gene is TRBJ2-7, the V gene TRBV18; a possible D gene is TRBD1 (6 bases). The V gene lost 1 base and the J gene lost 2 bases, with 18 bases spanning the gap. The CDR3 totals 17 residues. Germline-derived CDR1 and CDR2 are KGHSH and LQKENI. The CDR3 DNA sequence: TGTGCCAGCTCACCACGGGGACCGGAGCAGGGGCCCTACGAGCAGTACTTC. Its protein is CASSPRGPEQGPYEQYF.

This clone has only a few counts. The chain joins TRBV30 to TRBJ1-4, with D hard to call. The germline CDR1 and CDR2 sequences are GTSNPN and SVGIG (reference sequence). The CDR3 loop spans 12 amino acids. The V end was cut by 0 bases, the J end by 7 bases, with 6 bases between. The CDR3 reads CAWSVPGEKLFF. The CDR3 DNA follows: TGTGCCTGGAGTGTACCCGGTGAAAAACTGTTTTTT.

The rearrangement links TRBV28 to TRBJ2-1; D is unresolved. The V and J ends lost 8 bases and 0 bases respectively, with 11 bases between them. The germline V gene has CDR1 MDHEN and CDR2 SYDVKM. There are 14 residues in the CDR3. CDR3 nucleotides: TGTGCCAGCGTTGAACAAAGCTCCTACAATGAGCAGTTCTTC. This encodes CASVEQSSYNEQFF.

The gene calls are TRBV19 and TRBJ1-3; TRBD1 might be the D (5 bases). CDR3 size: 16 residues. Trimming took 1 base from V and 0 from J, leaving 10 bases between them. Germline loops: CDR1 LNHDA, CDR2 SQIVND (reference sequence). The CDR3 protein is CASSIGQSFSGNTIYF. As DNA, the CDR3 is TGTGCCAGTAGTATAGGACAGTCATTCTCTGGAAACACCATATATTTT.

The chain carries TRBV5-1 and TRBJ2-2, with 14 bases that match TRBD2. The germline CDR1 and CDR2 sequences are SGHRS and YFSETQ. The V segment lost 4 bases and the J segment 5 bases; nucleotides outside the gene matches: 10. The CDR3 length is 18 residues. This CDR3 is CASSMGTSGSSSTGELFF. CDR3 sequence (DNA): TGCGCCAGCAGCATGGGGACTAGCGGGAGTTCGAGTACCGGGGAGCTGTTTTTT.

The chain has TRBV7-8 and TRBJ1-4, with TRBD1 as a possible D gene (6 bases). The CDR3 contains 16 residues. Trimming pared 1 base from V and 8 bases from J, leaving 17 bases between. Germline CDR1 SGHVS, CDR2 FQNEAQ. In DNA, the CDR3 is TGTGCCAGCAGCTTAGTCGACAGGCTCCCACAGGAAAAACTGTTTTTT. The encoded protein is CASSLVDRLPQEKLFF.

The chain combines TRBV6-5 with TRBJ1-2; D perhaps matches TRBD1 (5 bases). The CDR3 totals 13 residues. The germline gives CDR1 MNHEY, CDR2 SVGAGI. The V end was cut by 0 bases, the J end by 8 bases, with 10 bases between. In nucleotides, the CDR3 is TGTGCCAGCAGTTACTCGGGGCAGTACGGCTACACCTTC. Protein sequence: CASSYSGQYGYTF.

This chain uses TRBV4-1 with TRBJ2-5, with D possibly matching TRBD1 (5 bases). V shed 1 base and J shed 0 bases, with 12 bases lying between them. CDR3 length: 16 amino acids. The germline V gene has CDR1 MGHRA and CDR2 YSYEKL. The CDR3 nucleotides read TGCGCCAGCAGCCAAGGAAGGGGATCGTACCAAGAGACCCAGTACTTC. Translation: CASSQGRGSYQETQYF.

The chain has TRBV18 and TRBJ1-2; possibly TRBD1 for D (5 bases). CDR3 size: 13 residues. In germline, CDR1 is KGHSH, CDR2 LQKENI. V lost 3 bases to trimming and J lost 2 bases, with 7 bases between them. Written as DNA, the CDR3 is TGTGCCAGCTCACCCGACAGAAACTATGGCTACACCTTC. The encoded protein is CASSPDRNYGYTF.

V and J are TRBV7-3 and TRBJ2-1; 13 bases fit TRBD2. Trimming took 5 bases from V and 9 from J; bases not matched to a gene: 7. The CDR3 loop spans 15 amino acids. From germline, CDR1 is SGHTA and CDR2 FQGTGA. The CDR3 protein is CASSPGLAGVFEQFF. In nucleotides, the CDR3 is TGTGCCAGCAGCCCCGGACTAGCGGGAGTTTTTGAGCAGTTCTTC.

This chain joins TRBV30 and TRBJ2-3; 11 bases agree with TRBD2. This CDR3 is built from 15 residues. V gave up 1 base and J gave up 3 bases; unmatched junction bases: 3. Germline CDR1 reads GTSNPN; CDR2 reads SVGIG (reference sequence). DNA of the CDR3: TGTGCCTGGAGTGGACTAGCGGGAAGAACAGATACGCAGTATTTT. Encoded protein: CAWSGLAGRTDTQYF.

In this sample, this clone turned up once. The chain links TRBV30 to TRBJ1-5, with no clear D. CDR3 length equals 12 residues. Trimming removed 2 bases from V and 6 bases from J, with 8 bases in between. CDR1 is GTSNPN and CDR2 is SVGIG in the germline V gene (reference sequence). The CDR3 bases are TGTGCCTGGAGTCTTTCTACTCAGCCCCAGCATTTT. Its protein is CAWSLSTQPQHF.

This chain links TRBV29-1 with TRBJ2-3; a possible D gene is TRBD2 (6 bases). CDR1 is SQVTM, CDR2 ANQGSEA, per germline. The CDR3 runs 15 residues. V dropped 2 bases and J dropped 0 bases, with 12 bases sitting between them. DNA for the CDR3: TGCAGCGTTGAACTACTAGCAGACAGCACAGATACGCAGTATTTT. Translation: CSVELLADSTDTQYF.

By sample share, this clone is large. The rearrangement joins TRBV5-6 to TRBJ2-1; weak D call: TRBD2 (5 bases). The CDR3 contains 14 residues. V was cut by 9 bases and J by 1 base, with 14 bases left in between. Germline V CDR1 and CDR2: SGHDT, YYEEEE. The CDR3 sequence: CATRIEGSYNEQFF. The CDR3 nucleotides read TGTGCCACCAGGATTGAGGGATCCTACAATGAGCAGTTCTTC.